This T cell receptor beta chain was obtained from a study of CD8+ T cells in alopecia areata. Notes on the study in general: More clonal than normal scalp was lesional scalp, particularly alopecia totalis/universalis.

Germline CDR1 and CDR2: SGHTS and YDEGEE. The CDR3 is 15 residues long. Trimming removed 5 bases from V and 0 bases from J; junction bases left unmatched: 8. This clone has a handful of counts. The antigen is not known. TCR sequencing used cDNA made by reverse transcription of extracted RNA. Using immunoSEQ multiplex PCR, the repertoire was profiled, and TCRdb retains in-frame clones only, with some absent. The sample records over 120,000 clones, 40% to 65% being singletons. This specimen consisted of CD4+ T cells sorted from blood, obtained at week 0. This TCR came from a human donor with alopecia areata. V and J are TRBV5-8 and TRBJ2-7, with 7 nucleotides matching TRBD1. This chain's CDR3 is CASSPPWDSSYEQYF. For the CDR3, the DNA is TGTGCCAGCAGTCCACCCTGGGACAGCTCCTACGAGCAGTACTTC.